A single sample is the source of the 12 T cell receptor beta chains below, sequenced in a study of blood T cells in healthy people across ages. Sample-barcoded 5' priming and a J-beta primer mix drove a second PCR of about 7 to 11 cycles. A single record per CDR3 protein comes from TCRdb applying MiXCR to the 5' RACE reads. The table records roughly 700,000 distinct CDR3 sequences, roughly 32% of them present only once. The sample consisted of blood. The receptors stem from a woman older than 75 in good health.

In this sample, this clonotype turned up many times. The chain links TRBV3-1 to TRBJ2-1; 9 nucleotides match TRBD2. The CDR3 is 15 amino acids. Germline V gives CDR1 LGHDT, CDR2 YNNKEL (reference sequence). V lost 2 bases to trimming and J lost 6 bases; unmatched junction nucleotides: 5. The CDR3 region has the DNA TGTGCCAGCAGCCAAAACCTAGCGGGGTTCAATGAGCAGTTCTTC. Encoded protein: CASSQNLAGFNEQFF.

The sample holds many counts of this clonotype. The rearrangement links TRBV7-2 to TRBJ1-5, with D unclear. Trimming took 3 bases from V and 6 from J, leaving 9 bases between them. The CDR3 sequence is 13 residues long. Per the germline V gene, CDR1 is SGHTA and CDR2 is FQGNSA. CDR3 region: CASSFGVSQPQHF. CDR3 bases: TGTGCCAGCAGCTTCGGTGTAAGTCAGCCCCAGCATTTT. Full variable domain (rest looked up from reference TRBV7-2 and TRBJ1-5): GAGVSQSPSNKVTEKGKDVELRCDPISGHTALYWYRQSLGQGLEFLIYFQGNSAPDKSGLPSDRFSAERTGGSVSTLTIQRTQQEDSAVYLCASSFGVSQPQHFGDGTRLSIL.

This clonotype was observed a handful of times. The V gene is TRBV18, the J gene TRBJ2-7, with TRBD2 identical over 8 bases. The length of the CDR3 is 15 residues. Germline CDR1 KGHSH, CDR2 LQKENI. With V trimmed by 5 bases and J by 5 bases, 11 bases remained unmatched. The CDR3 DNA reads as TGTGCCAGCTCAACCAACGGACTAGCTTATAACGAGCAGTACTTC. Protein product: CASSTNGLAYNEQYF.

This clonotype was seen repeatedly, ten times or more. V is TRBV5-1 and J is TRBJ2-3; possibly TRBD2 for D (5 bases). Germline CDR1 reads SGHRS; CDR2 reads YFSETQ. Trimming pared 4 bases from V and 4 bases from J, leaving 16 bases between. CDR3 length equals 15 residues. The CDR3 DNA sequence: TGCGCCAGCAGCCTCCCGGCTAGCCCGGCAGATACGCAGTATTTT. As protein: CASSLPASPADTQYF. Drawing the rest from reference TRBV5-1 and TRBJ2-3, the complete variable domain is KAGVTQTPRYLIKTRGQQVTLSCSPISGHRSVSWYQQTPGQGLQFLFEYFSETQRNKGNFPGRFSGRQFSNSRSEMNVSTLELGDSALYLCASSLPASPADTQYFGPGTRLTVL.

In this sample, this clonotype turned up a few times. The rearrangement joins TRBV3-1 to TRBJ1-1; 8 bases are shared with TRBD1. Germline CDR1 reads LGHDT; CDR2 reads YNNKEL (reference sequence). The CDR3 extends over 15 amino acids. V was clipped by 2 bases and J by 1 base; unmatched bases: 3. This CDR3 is CASSQLTGGNTEAFF. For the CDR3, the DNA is TGTGCCAGCAGCCAATTAACAGGGGGGAACACTGAAGCTTTCTTT.

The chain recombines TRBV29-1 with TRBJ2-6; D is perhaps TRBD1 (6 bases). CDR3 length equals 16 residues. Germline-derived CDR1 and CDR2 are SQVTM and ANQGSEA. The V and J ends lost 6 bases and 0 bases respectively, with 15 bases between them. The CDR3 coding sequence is TGCAGCGTCGCAGGGGATCCCAACTCTGGGGCCAACGTCCTGACTTTC. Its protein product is CSVAGDPNSGANVLTF. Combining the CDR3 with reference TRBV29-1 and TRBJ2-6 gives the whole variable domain SAVISQKPSRDICQRGTSLTIQCQVDSQVTMMFWYRQQPGQSLTLIATANQGSEATYESGFVIDKFPISRPNLTFSTLTVSNMSPEDSSIYLCSVAGDPNSGANVLTFGAGSRLTVL.

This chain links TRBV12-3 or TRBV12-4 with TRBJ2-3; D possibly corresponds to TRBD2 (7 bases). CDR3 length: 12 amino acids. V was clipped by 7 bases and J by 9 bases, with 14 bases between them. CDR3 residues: CASTAGAGTQYF. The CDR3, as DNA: TGTGCCAGCACCGCGGGGGCGGGGACGCAGTATTTT.

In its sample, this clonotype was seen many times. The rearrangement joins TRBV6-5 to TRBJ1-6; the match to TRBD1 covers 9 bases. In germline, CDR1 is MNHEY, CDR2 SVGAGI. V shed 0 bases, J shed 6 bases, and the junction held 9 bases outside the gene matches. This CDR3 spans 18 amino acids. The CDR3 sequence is CASSYSRDRAYFNSPLHF. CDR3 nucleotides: TGTGCCAGCAGTTACTCCCGGGACAGGGCTTACTTTAATTCACCCCTCCACTTT.

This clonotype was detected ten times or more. CDR3 sequence (DNA): TGTGCCAGCAGCGCAACTAGCGAGGATACGCAGTATTTT. Its translation is CASSATSEDTQYF. The chain couples TRBV5-4 to TRBJ2-3; the match to TRBD2 covers 7 bases. Germline V gene data show CDR1 as SGHNT and CDR2 as YYREEE (reference sequence). CDR3 length: 13 residues. V lost 4 bases and J lost 6; bases outside the gene matches: 5.

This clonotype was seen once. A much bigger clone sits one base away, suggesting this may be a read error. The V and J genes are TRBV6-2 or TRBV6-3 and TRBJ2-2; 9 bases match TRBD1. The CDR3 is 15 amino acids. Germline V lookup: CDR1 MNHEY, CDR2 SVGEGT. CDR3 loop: CASSRDRASSGGLFF. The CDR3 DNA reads TGTGCCAGCAGTCGGGACAGGGCGAGTTCCGGGGGGCTGTTTTTT.

As DNA, the CDR3 is TGTGCCAGCAGCCAATTGGGAGGGACTAGCGGGAGCTCCTACAATGAGCAGTTCTTC. Residues: CASSQLGGTSGSSYNEQFF. The chain uses TRBV3-1 and TRBJ2-1, with 14 nucleotides matching TRBD2. J gave up 0 bases and V 2 bases, and 6 bases lay outside the gene matches. The CDR3 length is 19 residues. Germline V gene sequence: CDR1 LGHDT, CDR2 YNNKEL (reference sequence).

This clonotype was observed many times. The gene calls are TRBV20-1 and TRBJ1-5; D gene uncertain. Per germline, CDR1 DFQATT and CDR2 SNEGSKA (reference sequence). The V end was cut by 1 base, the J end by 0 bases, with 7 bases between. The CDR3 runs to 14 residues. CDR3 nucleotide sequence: TGCAGTGCTAGAGTTTCATATAGCAATCAGCCCCAGCATTTT. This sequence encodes CSARVSYSNQPQHF.